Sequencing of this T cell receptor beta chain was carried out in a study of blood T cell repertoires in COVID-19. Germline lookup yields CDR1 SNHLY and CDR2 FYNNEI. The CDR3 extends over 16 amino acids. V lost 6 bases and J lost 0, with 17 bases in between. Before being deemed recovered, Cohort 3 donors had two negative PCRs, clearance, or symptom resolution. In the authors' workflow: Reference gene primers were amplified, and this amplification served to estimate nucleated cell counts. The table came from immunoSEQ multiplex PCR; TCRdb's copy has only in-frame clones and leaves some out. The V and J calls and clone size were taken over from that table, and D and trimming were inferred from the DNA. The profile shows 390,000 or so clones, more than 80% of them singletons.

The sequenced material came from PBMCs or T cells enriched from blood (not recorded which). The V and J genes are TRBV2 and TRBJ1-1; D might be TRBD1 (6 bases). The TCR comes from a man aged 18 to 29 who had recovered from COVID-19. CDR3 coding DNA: TGTGCCAGCAGAGACCGGGACACCCTAATGAACACTGAAGCTTTCTTT. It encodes CASRDRDTLMNTEAFF.